This is a list of T cell receptor beta chains from one sample in a study of cytomegalovirus exposure and HLA in healthy donors. Sequencing was performed with immunoSEQ multiplex PCR; in TCRdb, only in-frame clones are kept and a portion is missing. The sample holds under 110,000 clones, around 80% seen once. Sequencing was carried out using PBMCs. Receptors were obtained from a man in his sixties in good health and CMV-seronegative. Both conserved end residues are part of each CDR3. The D gene is left open where the match is weak. The size entry is marked missing in some rows and otherwise reads once, few, many or a size class.

abundance: NA
v_gene: TRBV7-3
j_gene: TRBJ2-6
d_gene: NA
len: 16
CDR3aa: CASSLSGTSGANVLTF
CDR3nt: TGTGCCAGCAGCTTATCGGGAACCTCTGGGGCCAACGTCCTGACTTTC

abundance: NA
v_gene: TRBV7-2
j_gene: TRBJ2-3
d_gene: NA
len: 14
CDR3aa: CASSVGGPSDTQYF
CDR3nt: TGTGCCAGCAGCGTCGGGGGGCCGTCAGATACGCAGTATTTT

abundance: NA
v_gene: TRBV5-1
j_gene: TRBJ1-3
d_gene: NA
len: 15
CDR3aa: CASSLGQVIGNTIYF
CDR3nt: TGCGCCAGCAGCTTGGGACAGGTGATTGGAAACACCATATATTTT

abundance: few
v_gene: TRBV27
j_gene: TRBJ1-6
d_gene: TRBD1
len: 15
CDR3aa: CASSARQGDNSPLHF
CDR3nt: TGTGCCAGCAGTGCCCGACAGGGAGATAATTCACCCCTCCACTTT

abundance: NA
v_gene: TRBV7-9
j_gene: TRBJ1-5
d_gene: TRBD1
len: 15
CDR3aa: CASSPRGTGIQPQHF
CDR3nt: TGTGCCAGCAGCCCCAGGGGGACAGGGATCCAGCCCCAGCATTTT

abundance: NA
v_gene: TRBV19
j_gene: TRBJ1-1
d_gene: NA
len: 13
CDR3aa: CASSIQGATEAFF
CDR3nt: TGTGCCAGTAGTATACAGGGTGCCACTGAAGCTTTCTTT

abundance: NA
v_gene: TRBV9
j_gene: TRBJ2-2
d_gene: NA
len: 14
CDR3aa: CASSADRFTGELFF
CDR3nt: TGTGCCAGCAGCGCTGACAGGTTCACCGGGGAGCTGTTTTTT

abundance: NA
v_gene: TRBV6-5
j_gene: TRBJ1-4
d_gene: NA
len: 14
CDR3aa: CASTRNRNNEKLFF
CDR3nt: TGTGCCAGCACCCGGAACAGGAACAATGAAAAACTGTTTTTT

abundance: NA
v_gene: TRBV27
j_gene: TRBJ1-4
d_gene: NA
len: 16
CDR3aa: CASRGGRAATNEKLFF
CDR3nt: TGTGCCAGCAGGGGAGGCAGGGCGGCAACTAATGAAAAACTGTTTTTT

abundance: NA
v_gene: TRBV20-1
j_gene: TRBJ2-5
d_gene: NA
len: 11
CDR3aa: CSAQTRETQYF
CDR3nt: TGCAGTGCTCAGACACGGGAGACCCAGTACTTC

abundance: NA
v_gene: TRBV7-8
j_gene: TRBJ1-2
d_gene: TRBD1
len: 16
CDR3aa: CASSKGRGGDGYGYTF
CDR3nt: TGTGCCAGCAGCAAAGGGAGAGGGGGCGATGGCTATGGCTACACCTTC

abundance: NA
v_gene: TRBV4-2
j_gene: TRBJ2-3
d_gene: TRBD2
len: 17
CDR3aa: CASSPASGLAGGDTQYF
CDR3nt: TGTGCCAGCAGCCCCGCCTCGGGACTAGCGGGGGGAGATACGCAGTATTTT

abundance: NA
v_gene: TRBV27
j_gene: TRBJ2-7
d_gene: TRBD1
len: 15
CDR3aa: CASSPGQGASYEQYF
CDR3nt: TGTGCCAGCAGTCCGGGACAGGGGGCCTCCTACGAGCAGTACTTC

abundance: few
v_gene: TRBV28
j_gene: TRBJ2-3
d_gene: NA
len: 15
CDR3aa: CASSFGGTMSDTQYF
CDR3nt: TGTGCCAGCAGTTTTGGGGGGACGATGTCAGATACGCAGTATTTT

abundance: NA
v_gene: TRBV7-3
j_gene: TRBJ2-2
d_gene: TRBD2
len: 18
CDR3aa: CASSLRVAGGSNTGELFF
CDR3nt: TGTGCCAGCAGCTTAAGGGTAGCGGGGGGCTCTAACACCGGGGAGCTGTTTTTT

abundance: NA
v_gene: TRBV6-4
j_gene: TRBJ1-6
d_gene: NA
len: 15
CDR3aa: CASRAQSVLNSPLHF
CDR3nt: TGTGCCAGCAGGGCCCAGAGCGTACTTAATTCACCCCTCCACTTT

abundance: NA
v_gene: TRBV20-1
j_gene: TRBJ2-7
d_gene: NA
len: 11
CDR3aa: CSAILSYEQYF
CDR3nt: TGCAGTGCTATCTTGTCCTACGAGCAGTACTTC

abundance: NA
v_gene: TRBV28
j_gene: TRBJ2-2
d_gene: TRBD2
len: 16
CDR3aa: CASTRERGGITGELFF
CDR3nt: TGTGCCAGCACCCGGGAGCGGGGGGGTATCACCGGGGAGCTGTTTTTT

abundance: NA
v_gene: TRBV7-9
j_gene: TRBJ2-4
d_gene: TRBD1
len: 14
CDR3aa: CASSIQGSKNIQYF
CDR3nt: TGTGCCAGCAGCATACAGGGGTCCAAAAACATTCAGTACTTC

abundance: NA
v_gene: TRBV27
j_gene: TRBJ1-2
d_gene: NA
len: 16
CDR3aa: CASSFAGAVGDYGYTF
CDR3nt: TGTGCCAGCAGTTTCGCAGGGGCCGTGGGTGACTATGGCTACACCTTC

abundance: NA
v_gene: TRBV7-9
j_gene: TRBJ1-6
d_gene: TRBD1
len: 13
CDR3aa: CAGSQQGASPLHF
CDR3nt: TGTGCCGGCAGCCAACAGGGGGCTTCACCCCTCCACTTT

abundance: NA
v_gene: TRBV6-6
j_gene: TRBJ2-7
d_gene: TRBD2
len: 14
CDR3aa: CASRTGGSTYEQYF
CDR3nt: TGTGCCAGCAGGACGGGGGGGTCCACCTACGAGCAGTACTTC

abundance: NA
v_gene: TRBV9
j_gene: TRBJ1-3
d_gene: TRBD1
len: 17
CDR3aa: CASSVATRTGGGNTIYF
CDR3nt: TGTGCCAGCAGCGTAGCTACTCGGACAGGCGGTGGAAACACCATATATTTT

abundance: NA
v_gene: TRBV5-1
j_gene: TRBJ2-1
d_gene: NA
len: 12
CDR3aa: CASSPEAPWKFF
CDR3nt: TGCGCCAGCAGCCCGGAGGCACCGTGGAAGTTCTTC

abundance: few
v_gene: TRBV5-4
j_gene: TRBJ1-5
d_gene: TRBD1
len: 12
CDR3aa: CASSSQGEPQHF
CDR3nt: TGTGCCAGCAGCTCACAGGGGGAGCCCCAGCATTTT

abundance: NA
v_gene: TRBV29-1
j_gene: TRBJ1-5
d_gene: NA
len: 13
CDR3aa: CSVDGGGNQPQHF
CDR3nt: TGCAGCGTTGATGGGGGAGGGAATCAGCCCCAGCATTTT

abundance: NA
v_gene: TRBV4-3
j_gene: TRBJ2-1
d_gene: TRBD2
len: 15
CDR3aa: CASSWTSGSYNEQFF
CDR3nt: TGCGCCAGCAGCTGGACTAGCGGATCCTACAATGAGCAGTTCTTC

abundance: once
v_gene: TRBV5-1
j_gene: TRBJ2-5
d_gene: TRBD1
len: 15
CDR3aa: CASSYNRGQGETQYF
CDR3nt: TGCGCCAGCAGCTACAACAGGGGGCAGGGAGAGACCCAGTACTTC

abundance: NA
v_gene: TRBV5-6
j_gene: TRBJ2-7
d_gene: TRBD1
len: 15
CDR3aa: CASSYTGGAIHEQYF
CDR3nt: TGTGCCAGCAGCTATACAGGGGGCGCAATACACGAGCAGTACTTC

abundance: NA
v_gene: TRBV29-1
j_gene: TRBJ1-1
d_gene: NA
len: 14
CDR3aa: CSGGRNMGNTEAFF
CDR3nt: TGCAGCGGGGGCAGAAACATGGGGAACACTGAAGCTTTCTTT

abundance: NA
v_gene: TRBV5-1
j_gene: TRBJ2-1
d_gene: TRBD1
len: 15
CDR3aa: CASSLLGTGSGEQFF
CDR3nt: TGCGCCAGCAGCTTACTCGGGACAGGGAGCGGGGAGCAGTTCTTC

abundance: NA
v_gene: TRBV15
j_gene: TRBJ2-5
d_gene: TRBD2
len: 17
CDR3aa: CATSRTGLAGGQETQYF
CDR3nt: TGTGCCACCAGCAGAACCGGACTAGCGGGGGGCCAAGAGACCCAGTACTTC

abundance: NA
v_gene: TRBV5-8
j_gene: TRBJ2-5
d_gene: TRBD2
len: 15
CDR3aa: CASSTGGGYEETQYF
CDR3nt: TGTGCCAGCAGTACTGGCGGGGGATACGAAGAGACCCAGTACTTC

abundance: NA
v_gene: TRBV5-1
j_gene: TRBJ2-3
d_gene: NA
len: 15
CDR3aa: CASSPVDSSTDTQYF
CDR3nt: TGCGCCAGCAGCCCTGTGGACAGTAGCACAGATACGCAGTATTTT

abundance: NA
v_gene: TRBV5-1
j_gene: TRBJ1-4
d_gene: NA
len: 15
CDR3aa: CASSPGQGINEKLFF
CDR3nt: TGCGCCAGCAGCCCCGGCCAGGGGATAAATGAAAAACTGTTTTTT

abundance: NA
v_gene: TRBV7-9
j_gene: TRBJ2-3
d_gene: NA
len: 13
CDR3aa: CASLQPGTDTQYF
CDR3nt: TGTGCCAGCTTACAGCCCGGCACAGATACGCAGTATTTT

abundance: NA
v_gene: TRBV7-8
j_gene: TRBJ2-5
d_gene: TRBD2
len: 17
CDR3aa: CASSPLVRLAGQETQYF
CDR3nt: TGTGCCAGCAGCCCTCTTGTCCGACTAGCGGGGCAAGAGACCCAGTACTTC

abundance: NA
v_gene: TRBV6-6
j_gene: TRBJ1-1
d_gene: TRBD1
len: 15
CDR3aa: CASSDRQGVNTEAFF
CDR3nt: TGTGCCAGCAGTGATCGACAGGGGGTGAACACTGAAGCTTTCTTT

abundance: NA
v_gene: TRBV7-2
j_gene: TRBJ2-2
d_gene: NA
len: 16
CDR3aa: CASSPRRDANTGELFF
CDR3nt: TGTGCCAGCAGCCCCCGGAGAGACGCGAACACCGGGGAGCTGTTTTTT

abundance: few
v_gene: TRBV5-1
j_gene: TRBJ1-2
d_gene: NA
len: 15
CDR3aa: CASSPSPDRSYGYTF
CDR3nt: TGCGCCAGCAGCCCTTCACCGGACAGATCCTATGGCTACACCTTC